This T cell receptor beta chain was recorded in a study of blood T cell repertoires in COVID-19. Cohort assignment relied on participant-reported clinical history. Methods used by the authors: Counts of nucleated cells, estimated from reference gene primer amplification, were obtained. Sequencing was performed with immunoSEQ multiplex PCR; in TCRdb, only in-frame clones are kept and a portion is missing. V and J calls and clone size are given by that table; D and trimming were obtained from the DNA. The sample shows more than 350,000 clones, around nine tenths of them seen only once. Sequenced material: PBMCs or T cells enriched from blood (not recorded which). The sequence was collected from a woman aged 18-35 years who had been exposed to COVID-19.

The CDR3 spells CASSLGNRLSEAFF. The CDR3 DNA is TGTGCCAGCAGCTTAGGGAACAGGTTGTCCGAAGCTTTCTTT. The chain links TRBV7-9 to TRBJ1-1; D may be TRBD1 (5 bases). CDR1 and CDR2 from the germline V gene are SEHNR and FQNEAQ (reference sequence). V was clipped by 1 base and J by 8 bases, with 14 bases between them. The CDR3 totals 14 residues.